The TCR beta chain described here comes from a study of metastatic and nonmetastatic thyroid tumors (dated by TCRdb to 2020 to 2021). Notes on the research overall: Repertoires from peripheral blood and from tumor or nodule tissue samples of malignant and benign thyroid patients were compared.

No treatment had been received by any patient before thyroid surgery. Using T-cell receptor beta sequencing, the researchers looked back retrospectively at clinical samples from patients, gathered between about 2011 and 2019. Study-level results and caveats: In both blood and tumor samples, malignant tumors were reported to have significantly higher TCR beta diversity than benign nodules.

This clone was found many times. Its antigen has not been determined. One base away there is no much larger clone; base qualities are not given. Library generation was performed with PCR. Sequencing used an Illumina HiSeq 4000. High-throughput sequencing was used to profile the TCR beta-chain CDR3 region of every patient. Processing in the source paper ran as follows. Drawing on CDR3 differences between clinicopathological groups, the researchers built a classifier meant to tell apart patients with distant-metastatic papillary thyroid cancer. To measure repertoire diversity the researchers used the Shannon index, while the Morisita-Horn index served to gauge how similar the tumor and blood repertoires were. The public reads were reprocessed in TCRdb via fastp at Q25 and MiXCR, keeping in-frame beta chains. Clone size and V and J calls follow TCRdb, not the original study. The sample table shows tens of thousands of clones, and about 13% are seen once. Approximately 10% of the sample lies in the top ten.

Including cysteine and phenylalanine, the CDR3 has 17 amino acids. The read is trimmed to its CDR3 DNA, 51 bases read in frame from base 1. Germline trimming amounts to 3 bases on V and 4 bases on J, with 5 as the count of junction bases outside the gene matches. The germline V gene supplies CDR1 SGHVS and CDR2 FNYEAQ. This TCR came from a female donor with papillary thyroid cancer or a benign thyroid nodule (not recorded which). Some clones in this sample may be carry-over from other donors' samples. Here the chain combines TRBV7-6 and TRBJ2-5, with 16 central nucleotides matching TRBD2. Specimen: blood. This receptor has the CDR3 CASSFGTSGRAGETQYF. The sequence in DNA is TGTGCCAGCAGCTTCGGGACTAGCGGGAGGGCCGGAGAGACCCAGTACTTC.